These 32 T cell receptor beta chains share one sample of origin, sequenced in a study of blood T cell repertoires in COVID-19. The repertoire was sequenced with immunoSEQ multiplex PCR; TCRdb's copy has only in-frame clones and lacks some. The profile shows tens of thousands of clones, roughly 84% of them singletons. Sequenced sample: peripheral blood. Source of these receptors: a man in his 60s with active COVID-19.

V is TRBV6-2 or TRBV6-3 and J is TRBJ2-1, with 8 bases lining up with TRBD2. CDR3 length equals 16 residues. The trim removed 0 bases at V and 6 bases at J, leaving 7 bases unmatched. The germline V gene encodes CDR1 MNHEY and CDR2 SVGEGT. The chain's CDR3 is CASSYSSGSLGNEQFF. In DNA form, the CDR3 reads TGTGCCAGCAGTTACTCGAGCGGGAGCCTGGGCAATGAGCAGTTCTTC.

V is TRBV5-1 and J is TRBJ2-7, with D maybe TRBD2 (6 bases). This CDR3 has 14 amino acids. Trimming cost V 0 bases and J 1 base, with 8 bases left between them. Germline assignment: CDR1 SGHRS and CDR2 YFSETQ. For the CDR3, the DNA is TGCGCCAGCAGCTTGGTTGGAGGGTCCTACGAGCAGTACTTC. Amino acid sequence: CASSLVGGSYEQYF.

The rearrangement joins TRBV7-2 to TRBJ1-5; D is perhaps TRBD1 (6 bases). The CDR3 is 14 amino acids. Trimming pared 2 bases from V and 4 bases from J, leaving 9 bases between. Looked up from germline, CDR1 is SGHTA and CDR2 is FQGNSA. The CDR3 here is CASSLRQGNQPQHF. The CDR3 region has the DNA TGTGCCAGCAGCTTACGCCAGGGGAATCAGCCCCAGCATTTT.

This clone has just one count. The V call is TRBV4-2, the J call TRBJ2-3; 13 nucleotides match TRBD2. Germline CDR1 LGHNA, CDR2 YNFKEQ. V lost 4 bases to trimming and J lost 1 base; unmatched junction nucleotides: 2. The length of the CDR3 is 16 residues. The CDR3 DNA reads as TGTGCCAGCAGCCTGGGGACTAGCGGGGGCACAGATACGCAGTATTTT. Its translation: CASSLGTSGGTDTQYF.

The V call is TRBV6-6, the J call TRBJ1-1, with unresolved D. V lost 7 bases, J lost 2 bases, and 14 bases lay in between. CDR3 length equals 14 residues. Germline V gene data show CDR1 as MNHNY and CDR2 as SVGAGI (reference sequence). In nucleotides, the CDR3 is TGTGCCAGCACTCTTAGGAGGGCCAACACTGAAGCTTTCTTT. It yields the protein CASTLRRANTEAFF.

CDR3 residues: CATSRGQTGDGYTF. CDR3 nucleotide sequence: TGTGCCACCAGCAGAGGCCAAACAGGGGATGGCTACACCTTC. The chain is built from TRBV15 and TRBJ1-2; 7 bases are a match to TRBD1. The CDR3 totals 14 residues. The junction had 5 bases not matched to a gene; V was cut back by 1 base and J by 6 bases. Germline CDR1 LNHNV, CDR2 YYDKDF (reference sequence). Supplemented by reference TRBV15 and TRBJ1-2, the full variable domain reads DAMVIQNPRYQVTQFGKPVTLSCSQTLNHNVMYWYQQKSSQAPKLLFHYYDKDFNNEADTPDNFQSRRPNTSFCFLDIRSPGLGDTAMYLCATSRGQTGDGYTFGSGTRLTVV.

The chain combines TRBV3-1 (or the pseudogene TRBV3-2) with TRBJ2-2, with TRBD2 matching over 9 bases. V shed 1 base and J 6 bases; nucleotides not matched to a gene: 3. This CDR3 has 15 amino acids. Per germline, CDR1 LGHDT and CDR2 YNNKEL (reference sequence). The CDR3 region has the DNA TGTGCCAGCAGCCAAGGGGCGGGAGGGCCCGGGGAGCTGTTTTTT. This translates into CASSQGAGGPGELFF.

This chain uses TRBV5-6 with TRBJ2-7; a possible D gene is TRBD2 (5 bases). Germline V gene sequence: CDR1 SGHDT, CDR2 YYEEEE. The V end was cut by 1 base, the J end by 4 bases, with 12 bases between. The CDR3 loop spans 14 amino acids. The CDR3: CASSLLLANYEQYF. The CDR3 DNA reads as TGTGCCAGCAGCTTGCTCTTAGCGAATTACGAGCAGTACTTC.

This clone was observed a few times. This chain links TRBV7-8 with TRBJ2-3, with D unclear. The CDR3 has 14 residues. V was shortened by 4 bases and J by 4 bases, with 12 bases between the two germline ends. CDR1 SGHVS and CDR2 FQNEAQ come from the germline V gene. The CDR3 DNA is TGTGCCAGCAGCTACCGCCAGATGGCAGATACGCAGTATTTT. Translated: CASSYRQMADTQYF.

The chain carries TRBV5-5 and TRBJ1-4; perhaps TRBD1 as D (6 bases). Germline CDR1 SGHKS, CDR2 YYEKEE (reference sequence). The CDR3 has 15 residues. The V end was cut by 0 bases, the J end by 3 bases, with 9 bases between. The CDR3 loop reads CASSLAGGPNEKLFF. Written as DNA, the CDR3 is TGTGCCAGCAGCTTGGCGGGGGGGCCTAATGAAAAACTGTTTTTT.

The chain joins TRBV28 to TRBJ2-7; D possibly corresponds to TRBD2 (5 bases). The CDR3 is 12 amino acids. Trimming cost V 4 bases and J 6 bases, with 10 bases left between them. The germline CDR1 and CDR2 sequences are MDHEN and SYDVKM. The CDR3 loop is CASSSGLGEQYF. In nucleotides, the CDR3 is TGTGCCAGCAGTTCAGGACTGGGCGAGCAGTACTTC.

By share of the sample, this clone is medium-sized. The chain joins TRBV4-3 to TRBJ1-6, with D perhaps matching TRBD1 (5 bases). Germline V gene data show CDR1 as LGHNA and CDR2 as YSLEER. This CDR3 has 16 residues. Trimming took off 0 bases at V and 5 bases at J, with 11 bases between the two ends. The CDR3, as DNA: TGCGCCAGCAGCCAAGAAGTATCAGGGAATAATTCACCCCTCCACTTT. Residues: CASSQEVSGNNSPLHF.

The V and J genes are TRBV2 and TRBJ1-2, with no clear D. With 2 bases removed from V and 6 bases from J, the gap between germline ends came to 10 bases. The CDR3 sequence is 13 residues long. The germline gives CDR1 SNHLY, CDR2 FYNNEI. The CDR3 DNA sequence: TGTGCCAGCAGTGAAATGGGGAGGCATGGCTACACCTTC. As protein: CASSEMGRHGYTF.

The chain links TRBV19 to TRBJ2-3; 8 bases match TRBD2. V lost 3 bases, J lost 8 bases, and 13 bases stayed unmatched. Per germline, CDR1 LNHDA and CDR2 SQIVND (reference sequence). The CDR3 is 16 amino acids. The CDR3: CASSIPRAGGAGTQYF. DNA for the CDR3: TGTGCCAGTAGTATTCCCCGGGCGGGGGGCGCCGGTACGCAGTATTTT.

DNA of the CDR3: TGCGCCAGCAGCTTGGGCCAGGGGGCTTACAATGAGCAGTTCTTC. Translating gives CASSLGQGAYNEQFF. The rearrangement uses TRBV5-1 and TRBJ2-1, with TRBD1 matching 8 bases. CDR1 SGHRS and CDR2 YFSETQ come from the germline V gene. The V gene end was trimmed by 0 bases and the J gene end by 4 bases; junction bases not matched to a gene: 3. This CDR3 spans 15 amino acids.

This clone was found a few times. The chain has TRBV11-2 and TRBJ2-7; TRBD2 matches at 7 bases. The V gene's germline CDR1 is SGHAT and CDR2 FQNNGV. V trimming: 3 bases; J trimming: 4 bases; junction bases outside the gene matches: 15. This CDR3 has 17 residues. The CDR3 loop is CASSFDGGGVGRYEQYF. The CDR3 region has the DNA TGTGCCAGCAGCTTCGATGGGGGGGGAGTAGGTCGATACGAGCAGTACTTC.

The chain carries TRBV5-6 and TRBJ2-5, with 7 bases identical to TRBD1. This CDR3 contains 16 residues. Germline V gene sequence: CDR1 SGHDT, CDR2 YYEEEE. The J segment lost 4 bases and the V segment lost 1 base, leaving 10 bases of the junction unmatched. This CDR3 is CASSLMGQRSPETQYF. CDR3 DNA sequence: TGTGCCAGCAGCTTGATGGGACAGAGGTCCCCAGAGACCCAGTACTTC.

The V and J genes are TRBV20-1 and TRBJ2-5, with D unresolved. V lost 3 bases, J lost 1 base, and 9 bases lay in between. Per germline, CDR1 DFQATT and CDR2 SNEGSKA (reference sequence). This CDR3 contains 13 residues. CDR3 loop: CSASFPVQETQYF. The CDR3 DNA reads TGCAGTGCTAGTTTTCCAGTCCAAGAGACCCAGTACTTC.

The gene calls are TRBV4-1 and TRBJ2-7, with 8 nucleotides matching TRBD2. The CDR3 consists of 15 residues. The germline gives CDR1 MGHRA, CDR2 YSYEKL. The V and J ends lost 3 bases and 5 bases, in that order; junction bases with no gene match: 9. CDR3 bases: TGCGCCAGCAGCCAGGGGACGGGAGGGCCCCACGAGCAGTACTTC. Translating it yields CASSQGTGGPHEQYF.

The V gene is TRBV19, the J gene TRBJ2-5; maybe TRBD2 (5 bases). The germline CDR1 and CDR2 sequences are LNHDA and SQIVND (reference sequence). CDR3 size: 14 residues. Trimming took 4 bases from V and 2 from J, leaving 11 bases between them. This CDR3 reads CASSREGRQETQYF. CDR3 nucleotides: TGTGCCAGTAGTAGAGAGGGCCGGCAAGAGACCCAGTACTTC.

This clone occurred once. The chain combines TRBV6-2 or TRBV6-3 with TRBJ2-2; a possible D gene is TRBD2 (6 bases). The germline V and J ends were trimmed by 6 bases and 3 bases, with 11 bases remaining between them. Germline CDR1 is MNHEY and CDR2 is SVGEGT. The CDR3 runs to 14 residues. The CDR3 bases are TGTGCCAGCAGCCCACGGGGGTACACCGGGGAGCTGTTTTTT. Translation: CASSPRGYTGELFF.

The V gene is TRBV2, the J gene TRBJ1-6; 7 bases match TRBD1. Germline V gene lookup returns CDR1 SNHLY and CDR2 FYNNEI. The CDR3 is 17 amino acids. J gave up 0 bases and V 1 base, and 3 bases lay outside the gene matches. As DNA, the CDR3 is TGTGCCAGCAGTGAAGGAGGGGGCTTCTCCTATAATTCACCCCTCCACTTT. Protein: CASSEGGGFSYNSPLHF. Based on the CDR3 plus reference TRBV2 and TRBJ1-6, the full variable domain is EPEVTQTPSHQVTQMGQEVILRCVPISNHLYFYWYRQILGQKVEFLVSFYNNEISEKSEIFDDQFSVERPDGSNFTLKIRSTKLEDSAMYFCASSEGGGFSYNSPLHFGNGTRLTVT.

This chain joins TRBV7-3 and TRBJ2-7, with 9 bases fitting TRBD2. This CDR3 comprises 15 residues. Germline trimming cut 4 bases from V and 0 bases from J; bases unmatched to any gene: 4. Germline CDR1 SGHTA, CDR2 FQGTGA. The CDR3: CASSYLAGTSYEQYF. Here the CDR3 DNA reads TGTGCCAGCAGCTATCTAGCGGGGACCTCCTACGAGCAGTACTTC.

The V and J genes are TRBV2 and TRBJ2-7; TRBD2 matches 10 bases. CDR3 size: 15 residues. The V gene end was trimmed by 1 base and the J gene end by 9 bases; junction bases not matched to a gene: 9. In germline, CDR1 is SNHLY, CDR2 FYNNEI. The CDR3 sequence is CASSEGGLAGDVQYF. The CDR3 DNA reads TGTGCCAGCAGTGAAGGGGGCCTAGCGGGAGATGTGCAGTACTTC. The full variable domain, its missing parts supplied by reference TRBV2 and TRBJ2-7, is EPEVTQTPSHQVTQMGQEVILRCVPISNHLYFYWYRQILGQKVEFLVSFYNNEISEKSEIFDDQFSVERPDGSNFTLKIRSTKLEDSAMYFCASSEGGLAGDVQYFGPGTRLTVT.

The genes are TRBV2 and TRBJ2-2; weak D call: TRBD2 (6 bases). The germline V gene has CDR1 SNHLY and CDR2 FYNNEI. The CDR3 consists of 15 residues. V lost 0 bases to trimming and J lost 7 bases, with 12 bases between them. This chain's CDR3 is CASSEARGWGGELFF. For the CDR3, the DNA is TGTGCCAGCAGTGAAGCGCGGGGATGGGGCGGGGAGCTGTTTTTT. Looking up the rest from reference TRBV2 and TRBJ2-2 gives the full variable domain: EPEVTQTPSHQVTQMGQEVILRCVPISNHLYFYWYRQILGQKVEFLVSFYNNEISEKSEIFDDQFSVERPDGSNFTLKIRSTKLEDSAMYFCASSEARGWGGELFFGEGSRLTVL.

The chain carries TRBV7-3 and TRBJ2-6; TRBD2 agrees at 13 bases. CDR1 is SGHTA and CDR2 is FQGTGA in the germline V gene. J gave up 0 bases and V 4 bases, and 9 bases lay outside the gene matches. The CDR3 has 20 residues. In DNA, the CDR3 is TGTGCCAGCAGCTCCACAATCGGACTAGCGGGAGACTCTGGGGCCAACGTCCTGACTTTC. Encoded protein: CASSSTIGLAGDSGANVLTF.

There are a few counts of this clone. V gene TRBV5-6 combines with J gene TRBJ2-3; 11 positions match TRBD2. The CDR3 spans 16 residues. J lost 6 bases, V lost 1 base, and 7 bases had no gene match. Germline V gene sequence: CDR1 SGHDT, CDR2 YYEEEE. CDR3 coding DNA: TGTGCCAGCAGCTTGTGGGGACTAGCGGTACGGGATACGCAGTATTTT. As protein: CASSLWGLAVRDTQYF.

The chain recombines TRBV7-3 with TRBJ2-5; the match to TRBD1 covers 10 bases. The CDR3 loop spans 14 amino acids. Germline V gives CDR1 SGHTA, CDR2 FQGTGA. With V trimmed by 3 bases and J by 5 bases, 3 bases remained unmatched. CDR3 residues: CASSLDRGGETQYF. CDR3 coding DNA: TGTGCCAGCAGCTTGGACAGGGGGGGTGAGACCCAGTACTTC. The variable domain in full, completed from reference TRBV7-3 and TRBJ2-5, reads GAGVSQTPSNKVTEKGKYVELRCDPISGHTALYWYRQSLGQGPEFLIYFQGTGAADDSGLPNDRFFAVRPEGSVSTLKIQRTERGDSAVYLCASSLDRGGETQYFGPGTRLLVL.

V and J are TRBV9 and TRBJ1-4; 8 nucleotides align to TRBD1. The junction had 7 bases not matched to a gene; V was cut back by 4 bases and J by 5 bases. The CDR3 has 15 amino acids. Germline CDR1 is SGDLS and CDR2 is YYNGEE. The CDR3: CASSTGQGLNEKLFF. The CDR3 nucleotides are TGTGCCAGCAGCACCGGACAGGGCCTCAATGAAAAACTGTTTTTT.

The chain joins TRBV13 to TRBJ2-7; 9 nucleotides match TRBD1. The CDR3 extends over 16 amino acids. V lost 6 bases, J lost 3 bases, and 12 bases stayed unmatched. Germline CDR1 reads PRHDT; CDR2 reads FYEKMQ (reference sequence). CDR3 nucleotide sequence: TGTGCCAGCAGACAAACAGGGGGCATCTTCAGCTACGAGCAGTACTTC. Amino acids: CASRQTGGIFSYEQYF.

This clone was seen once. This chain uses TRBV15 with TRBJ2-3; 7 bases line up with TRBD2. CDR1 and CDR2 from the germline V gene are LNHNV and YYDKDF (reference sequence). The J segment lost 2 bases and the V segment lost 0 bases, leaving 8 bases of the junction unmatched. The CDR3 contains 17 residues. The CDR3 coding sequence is TGTGCCACCAGCAGAGATATAAGCAGCGGGGTCACAGATACGCAGTATTTT. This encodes CATSRDISSGVTDTQYF.

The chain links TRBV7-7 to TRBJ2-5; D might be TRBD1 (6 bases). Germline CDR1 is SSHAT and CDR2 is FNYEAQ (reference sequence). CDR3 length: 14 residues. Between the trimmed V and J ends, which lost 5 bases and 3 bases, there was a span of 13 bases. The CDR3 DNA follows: TGTGCCAGCAGCCGGGGCCCAGGGGAAGAGACCCAGTACTTC. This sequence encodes CASSRGPGEETQYF.